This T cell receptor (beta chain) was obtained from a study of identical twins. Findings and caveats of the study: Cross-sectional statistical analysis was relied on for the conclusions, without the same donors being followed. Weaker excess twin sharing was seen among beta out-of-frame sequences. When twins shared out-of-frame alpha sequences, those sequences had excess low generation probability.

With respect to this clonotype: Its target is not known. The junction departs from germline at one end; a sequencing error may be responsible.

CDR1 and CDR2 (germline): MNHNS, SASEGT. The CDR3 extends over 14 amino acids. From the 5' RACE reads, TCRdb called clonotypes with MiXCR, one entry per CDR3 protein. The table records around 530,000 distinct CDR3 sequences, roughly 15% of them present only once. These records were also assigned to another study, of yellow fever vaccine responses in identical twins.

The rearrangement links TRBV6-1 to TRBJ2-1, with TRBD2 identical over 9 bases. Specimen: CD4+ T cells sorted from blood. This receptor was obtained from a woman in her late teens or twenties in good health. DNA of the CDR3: TGTGCCACCAGTAGCGGGAGTTCAGTCAATGAGCAGTTCTTC. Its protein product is CATSSGSSVNEQFF.